Listed below are T cell receptor beta chains from one sample, sequenced in a study of molecular identifiers for immune sequencing clone quantification. One entry per CDR3 protein results from TCRdb running MiXCR on the PCR reads. This sample has about 100,000 distinct CDR3 sequences; around 30% occur once, and the top ten carry over 8%. The material sequenced was naive CD8+ T cells from blood, with Jurkat cell RNA spiked in. These receptors were collected from a human donor in good health. Some libraries in this study had Jurkat cell RNA spiked in. The CDR3 runs from the conserved cysteine through the conserved F or W. A D gene is named only where the DNA matches it firmly. Size is stated for part of the rows, as once, few or many counts, or as a class when the clone is expanded.

>TRBV19|-|-|TRBJ2-7
TGTGCCAGAAGTATGACTTGGGGATCGTCCTACGAGCAGTACTTC
CARSMTWGSSYEQYF
>TRBV24-1|once|TRBD1|TRBJ2-3
TGTGCCACCAGTGATTTGCCGGGACAGAGCACAGATACGCAGTATTTT
CATSDLPGQSTDTQYF
>TRBV6-4|few|TRBD2|TRBJ2-3
TGTGCCAGCAGTGTCACTAGCGGGAGCATAGATACGCAGTATTTT
CASSVTSGSIDTQYF
>TRBV28|many|TRBD1|TRBJ2-7
TGTGCCAGCACCGGGGACAGGCCTGGGGCCGAGCAGTACTTC
CASTGDRPGAEQYF
>TRBV6-5|few|TRBD1|TRBJ2-7
TGTGCCAGCAGGGACACAGGGGGCTACGAGCAGTACTTC
CASRDTGGYEQYF
>TRBV7-2|-|-|TRBJ1-2
TGTGCCAGCAGCTTTACACTCAGTAACTATGGCTACACCTTC
CASSFTLSNYGYTF
>TRBV6-5|many|TRBD1|TRBJ2-7
TGTGCCAGCAGTTCTTGGCAGGGGGCCGACGAGCAGTACTTC
CASSSWQGADEQYF
>TRBV25-1|many|-|TRBJ2-1
TGTGCCAGCAAGAGCTCTCTCGGGACTCGTGCCAATGAGCAGTTCTTC
CASKSSLGTRANEQFF
>TRBV28|many|-|TRBJ1-5
TGTGCCAGCAGTGACATCGCTCCCCAGCATTTT
CASSDIAPQHF
>TRBV5-6|many|-|TRBJ2-3
TGTGCCAGCAGCCGACTACTAGATACGCAGTATTTT
CASSRLLDTQYF
>TRBV19|few|-|TRBJ1-4
TGTGCCAGTAGTGACAAGTGGCCTGAAAAACTGTTTTTT
CASSDKWPEKLFF
>TRBV11-2|-|-|TRBJ2-5
TGTGCCAGCAGTAATTTCCGGGACCAAGAGACCCAGTACTTC
CASSNFRDQETQYF
>TRBV6-2/TRBV6-3|-|TRBD2|TRBJ2-5
TGTGCCAGCAGTTACGGAGCTAGCGGTTCCGGACAGACCCAGTACTTC
CASSYGASGSGQTQYF
>TRBV10-3|-|-|TRBJ2-3
TGTGCCATCACCAACCGTCTCGGGGGCACAGATACGCAGTATTTT
CAITNRLGGTDTQYF
>TRBV3-1|-|-|TRBJ1-4
TGTGCCAGCAGCCAGACAGGTGCAACTAATGAAAAACTGTTTTTT
CASSQTGATNEKLFF
>TRBV6-1|-|-|TRBJ2-7
TGTGCCAGCAGTGACGTTTACTACGAGCAGTACTTC
CASSDVYYEQYF
>TRBV28|-|-|TRBJ1-3
TGTGCCAGCAACCCCTTGTCTGGAAACACCATATATTTT
CASNPLSGNTIYF
>TRBV4-2|-|TRBD1|TRBJ1-5
TGTGTCAGCAGCCAGGAGGACAGGGGAGATCAGCCCCAGCATTTT
CVSSQEDRGDQPQHF